Shown below are 24 T cell receptor beta chains from a single sample sequenced in a study of T cells in localized non-small cell lung cancer. Sequencing was performed with immunoSEQ multiplex PCR; in TCRdb, only in-frame clones are kept and a portion is missing. The table has roughly 39,000 clones, 91% seen once. Sequencing used PBMCs, obtained before any cancer treatment. Receptor source: a woman aged 40-69 years with stage II lung adenocarcinoma.

This clone was counted a few times. The chain couples TRBV2 to TRBJ1-5; unclear D gene. Looked up from germline, CDR1 is SNHLY and CDR2 is FYNNEI. The ends were cut back, 6 bases at V and 5 bases at J, with 5 bases in the middle. The CDR3 is made up of 11 amino acids. CDR3: CASRAYQPQHF. CDR3 nucleotides: TGTGCCAGCAGGGCATATCAGCCCCAGCATTTT. Full variable domain (remainder filled in from reference TRBV2 and TRBJ1-5): EPEVTQTPSHQVTQMGQEVILRCVPISNHLYFYWYRQILGQKVEFLVSFYNNEISEKSEIFDDQFSVERPDGSNFTLKIRSTKLEDSAMYFCASRAYQPQHFGDGTRLSIL.

The V call is TRBV4-2, the J call TRBJ1-5; D is unresolved. The germline CDR1 and CDR2 sequences are LGHNA and YNFKEQ. The CDR3 extends over 15 amino acids. Trimming took 0 bases from V and 5 from J, leaving 11 bases between them. CDR3 region: CASSQDLGSDQPQHF. The CDR3 DNA follows: TGTGCCAGCAGCCAAGACCTGGGAAGTGATCAGCCCCAGCATTTT.

This sequence joins TRBV6-5 and TRBJ2-1; no firm D call. The CDR3 runs 13 residues. The germline CDR1 and CDR2 sequences are MNHEY and SVGAGI. With 1 base removed from V and 5 bases from J, the gap between germline ends came to 6 bases. The CDR3 bases are TGTGCCAGCAGTTACTTCCAGGACAATGAGCAGTTCTTC. Its protein product is CASSYFQDNEQFF.

V gene TRBV5-1 combines with J gene TRBJ2-7, with TRBD2 matching over 12 bases. CDR3 length: 16 residues. With 2 bases clipped from V and 4 bases from J, the junction kept 7 bases outside the gene matches. Germline CDR1 reads SGHRS; CDR2 reads YFSETQ. CDR3 bases: TGCGCCAGCAGCTTAGAGCTAGCGGGAGGGCTATACGAGCAGTACTTC. Amino acids: CASSLELAGGLYEQYF. The entire variable domain, with the rest obtained from reference TRBV5-1 and TRBJ2-7, is as follows: KAGVTQTPRYLIKTRGQQVTLSCSPISGHRSVSWYQQTPGQGLQFLFEYFSETQRNKGNFPGRFSGRQFSNSRSEMNVSTLELGDSALYLCASSLELAGGLYEQYFGPGTRLTVT.

This clone appeared a few times. The chain combines TRBV20-1 with TRBJ1-6; 7 bases align to TRBD1. The length of the CDR3 is 9 residues. Germline CDR1 reads DFQATT; CDR2 reads SNEGSKA (reference sequence). The CDR3: CRAGTAFHF. CDR3 coding DNA: TGCAGAGCCGGGACAGCTTTCCACTTT.

The V call is TRBV28, the J call TRBJ2-1; TRBD1 matches 10 bases. V shed 10 bases and J 8 bases; nucleotides not matched to a gene: 8. This CDR3 spans 13 amino acids. In germline, CDR1 is MDHEN, CDR2 SYDVKM. CDR3: CAITTGGRDEQFF. As DNA, the CDR3 is TGTGCCATTACGACAGGGGGCAGGGATGAGCAGTTCTTC. Combining the CDR3 with reference TRBV28 and TRBJ2-1 gives the whole variable domain DVKVTQSSRYLVKRTGEKVFLECVQDMDHENMFWYRQDPGLGLRLIYFSYDVKMKEKGDIPEGYSVSREKKERFSLILESASTNQTSMYLCAITTGGRDEQFFGPGTRLTVL.

The rearrangement links TRBV6-1 to TRBJ2-7, with D hard to call. Germline CDR1 and CDR2: MNHNS and SASEGT. This CDR3 region has 12 residues. The V end lost 1 base, the J end lost 4 bases, and 5 bases lay between the germline ends. In DNA form, the CDR3 reads TGTGCCAGCAGTGAAGGGGGATACGAGCAGTACTTC. Translating it yields CASSEGGYEQYF.

J is TRBJ2-7 and V is TRBV5-1; D perhaps matches TRBD1 (6 bases). Germline V gives CDR1 SGHRS, CDR2 YFSETQ. V dropped 0 bases and J dropped 3 bases, with 10 bases sitting between them. The CDR3 has 14 residues. The CDR3 DNA reads as TGCGCCAGCAGCTTGGAACAGGGATACTACGAGCAGTACTTC. Residues: CASSLEQGYYEQYF.

The rearrangement joins TRBV11-2 to TRBJ2-1; tentatively, D is TRBD1 or TRBD2 (5 bases each). Germline-derived CDR1 and CDR2 are SGHAT and FQNNGV. V dropped 5 bases and J dropped 15 bases, with 17 bases sitting between them. This CDR3 has 12 amino acids. This chain's CDR3 is CASSLARGRLFF. DNA of the CDR3: TGTGCCAGCAGCCTCGCCCGGGGACGGCTGTTCTTC.

This rearrangement joins TRBV27 to TRBJ2-5, with unresolved D. CDR1 and CDR2 (germline): MNHEY, SMNVEV (reference sequence). V lost 7 bases, J lost 0 bases, and 18 bases lay in between. The CDR3 is 16 amino acids. CDR3 nucleotide sequence: TGTGCCAGCAAAGACCGCTCGACGGTAAACCAAGAGACCCAGTACTTC. It translates to CASKDRSTVNQETQYF.

The chain carries TRBV19 and TRBJ1-1, with D possibly TRBD1 on 5 matching bases. The CDR3 runs to 15 residues. Trimming stripped 4 bases from V and 7 bases from J, with 19 bases between. Per germline, CDR1 LNHDA and CDR2 SQIVND (reference sequence). CDR3 in DNA: TGTGCCAGTAGTAGGGAGATAGGGGCGTCCAGTGAAGCTTTCTTT. This translates into CASSREIGASSEAFF.

J is TRBJ1-1 and V is TRBV19; 7 positions agree with TRBD1. Germline lookup yields CDR1 LNHDA and CDR2 SQIVND (reference sequence). V lost 6 bases to trimming and J lost 1 base; unmatched junction nucleotides: 5. This CDR3 comprises 14 residues. The CDR3 protein is CASRQGSRNTEAFF. The CDR3 DNA sequence: TGTGCCAGTAGACAGGGGTCCAGGAACACTGAAGCTTTCTTT.

The sample holds one count of this clone. The rearrangement joins TRBV6-5 to TRBJ2-5; D is possibly TRBD1 (6 bases). The CDR3 contains 14 residues. V gave up 8 bases and J gave up 0 bases, with 13 bases separating them. Germline CDR1 and CDR2: MNHEY and SVGAGI. The CDR3 loop reads CASCSGTHQETQYF. CDR3 sequence (DNA): TGTGCCAGCTGTTCCGGGACACACCAAGAGACCCAGTACTTC.

The chain recombines TRBV28 with TRBJ2-3, with D tentatively TRBD2 (6 bases). V lost 7 bases, J lost 0 bases, and 17 bases lay in between. Germline V lookup: CDR1 MDHEN, CDR2 SYDVKM. The CDR3 length is 16 residues. Here the CDR3 DNA reads TGTGCCAGCACTCAAGGTGGGGGACTTAGCACAGATACGCAGTATTTT. Translating gives CASTQGGGLSTDTQYF.

The chain joins TRBV7-7 to TRBJ2-7; D perhaps matches TRBD1 (6 bases). The V end was cut by 5 bases, the J end by 2 bases, with 13 bases between. The V gene's germline CDR1 is SSHAT and CDR2 FNYEAQ (reference sequence). CDR3 length: 14 amino acids. The CDR3, as DNA: TGTGCCAGCAGCCAGGGGATGGGGGCCTACGAGCAGTACTTC. This translates into CASSQGMGAYEQYF.

The chain links TRBV5-1 to TRBJ2-5; TRBD2 matches at 8 bases. Germline trimming cut 4 bases from V and 3 bases from J; bases unmatched to any gene: 11. The V gene's germline CDR1 is SGHRS and CDR2 YFSETQ. The CDR3 is 16 residues long. CDR3 protein: CASSPIPGGPEETQYF. DNA of the CDR3: TGCGCCAGCAGCCCGATACCGGGGGGGCCAGAAGAGACCCAGTACTTC. The full variable domain, in which reference TRBV5-1 and TRBJ2-5 provide the parts outside the CDR3, is KAGVTQTPRYLIKTRGQQVTLSCSPISGHRSVSWYQQTPGQGLQFLFEYFSETQRNKGNFPGRFSGRQFSNSRSEMNVSTLELGDSALYLCASSPIPGGPEETQYFGPGTRLLVL.

This clone has just one count. The chain combines TRBV7-9 with TRBJ2-7; TRBD1 agrees at 9 bases. V shed 5 bases, J shed 6 bases, and the junction held 2 bases outside the gene matches. The length of the CDR3 is 12 residues. Germline V gives CDR1 SEHNR, CDR2 FQNEAQ (reference sequence). The DNA of the CDR3 is TGTGCCAGCAGCCCGGGACAGGGCGAGCAGTACTTC. It codes for CASSPGQGEQYF. The full variable domain, with the rest looked up from reference TRBV7-9 and TRBJ2-7, is DTGVSQNPRHKITKRGQNVTFRCDPISEHNRLYWYRQTLGQGPEFLTYFQNEAQLEKSRLLSDRFSAERPKGSFSTLEIQRTEQGDSAMYLCASSPGQGEQYFGPGTRLTVT.

This sequence joins TRBV7-9 and TRBJ2-7, with D perhaps matching TRBD2 (5 bases). The V gene's germline CDR1 is SEHNR and CDR2 FQNEAQ (reference sequence). The CDR3 has 12 amino acids. V lost 1 base and J 4 bases, leaving 5 bases between the germline ends. The chain's CDR3 is CASSLGRYEQYF. CDR3 in DNA: TGTGCCAGCAGCTTAGGGAGGTACGAGCAGTACTTC.

This sequence joins TRBV20-1 and TRBJ2-3; D is uncertain. Per the germline V gene, CDR1 is DFQATT and CDR2 is SNEGSKA (reference sequence). Trimming removed 6 bases at V and 2 bases at J, with 6 bases between. The CDR3 covers 11 residues. The CDR3 region has the DNA TGCAGTGCGCACAACACAGATACGCAGTATTTT. Its protein product is CSAHNTDTQYF.

The V and J genes are TRBV14 and TRBJ1-6; D gene unclear. The germline CDR1 and CDR2 sequences are SGHDN and FVKESK. This CDR3 is 13 amino acids long. Trimming took off 1 base at V and 12 bases at J, with 10 bases between the two ends. CDR3 protein: CASSQGTKGPLHF. The CDR3, as DNA: TGTGCCAGCAGCCAAGGGACGAAAGGACCCCTCCACTTT.

The chain combines TRBV7-8 with TRBJ1-1; D gene uncertain. Trimming removed 3 bases at V and 7 bases at J, with 12 bases between. CDR3 length: 13 amino acids. CDR1 is SGHVS, CDR2 FQNEAQ, per germline. Here the CDR3 DNA reads TGTGCCAGCAGCTTGGCCAGCCAGTATGAAGCTTTCTTT. Encoded protein: CASSLASQYEAFF.

The rearrangement links TRBV27 to TRBJ1-5; TRBD1 matches at 9 bases. The germline V gene has CDR1 MNHEY and CDR2 SMNVEV (reference sequence). Trimming took 3 bases from V and 4 from J; bases not matched to a gene: 1. This CDR3 has 14 amino acids. The CDR3 sequence: CASSLGQGNQPQHF. The CDR3 DNA follows: TGTGCCAGCAGTTTGGGACAGGGAAATCAGCCCCAGCATTTT.

The chain couples TRBV10-1 to TRBJ1-5; possibly TRBD1 for D (5 bases). V lost 7 bases to trimming and J lost 0 bases, with 10 bases between them. This CDR3 has 14 amino acids. Germline CDR1 is WNHNN and CDR2 is SYGVQD (reference sequence). The DNA of the CDR3 is TGCGCCAGCAACGGGGCAACTAGCAATCAGCCCCAGCATTTT. Amino acids: CASNGATSNQPQHF.

The CDR3 DNA reads as TGCGCCAGCAGCTTGGATGGCAGTCAACAAGAGACCCAGTACTTC. It translates to CASSLDGSQQETQYF. The rearrangement uses TRBV5-1 and TRBJ2-5; the D is unclear. The CDR3 contains 15 residues. CDR1 and CDR2 from the germline V gene are SGHRS and YFSETQ. The V end was cut by 0 bases, the J end by 2 bases, with 11 bases between.